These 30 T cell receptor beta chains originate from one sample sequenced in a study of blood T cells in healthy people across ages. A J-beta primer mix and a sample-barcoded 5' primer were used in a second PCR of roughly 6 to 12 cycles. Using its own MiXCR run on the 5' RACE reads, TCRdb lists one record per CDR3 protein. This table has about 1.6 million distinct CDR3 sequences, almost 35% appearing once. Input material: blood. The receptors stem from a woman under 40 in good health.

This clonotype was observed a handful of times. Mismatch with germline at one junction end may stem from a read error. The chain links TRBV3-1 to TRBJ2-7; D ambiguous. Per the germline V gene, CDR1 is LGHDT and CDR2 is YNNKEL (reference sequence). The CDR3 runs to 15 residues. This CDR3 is CASSQAPPGSHEQYF. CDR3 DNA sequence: TGTGCCAGCAGCCAAGCTCCCCCCGGCTCCCACGAGCAGTACTTC.

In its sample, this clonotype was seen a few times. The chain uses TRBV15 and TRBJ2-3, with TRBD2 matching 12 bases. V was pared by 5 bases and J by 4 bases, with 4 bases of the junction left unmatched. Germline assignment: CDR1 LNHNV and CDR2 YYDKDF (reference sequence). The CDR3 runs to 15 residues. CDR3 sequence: CATSDGTSGSDTQYF. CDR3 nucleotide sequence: TGTGCCACCAGCGACGGGACTAGCGGGTCAGATACGCAGTATTTT.

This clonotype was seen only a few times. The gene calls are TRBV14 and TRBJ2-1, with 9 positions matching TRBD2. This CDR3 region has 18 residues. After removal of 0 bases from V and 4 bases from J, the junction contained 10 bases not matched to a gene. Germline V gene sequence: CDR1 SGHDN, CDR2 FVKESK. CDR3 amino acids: CASSQEWGSGGLYNEQFF. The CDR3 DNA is TGTGCCAGCAGCCAAGAGTGGGGTAGCGGGGGCCTTTACAATGAGCAGTTCTTC.

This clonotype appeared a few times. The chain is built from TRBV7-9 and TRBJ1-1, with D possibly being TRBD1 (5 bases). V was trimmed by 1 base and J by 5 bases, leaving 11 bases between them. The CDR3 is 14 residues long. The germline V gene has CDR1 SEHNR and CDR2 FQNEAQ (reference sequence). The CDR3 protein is CASSLVGPRTEAFF. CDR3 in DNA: TGTGCCAGCAGCTTAGTGGGGCCGCGGACTGAAGCTTTCTTT.

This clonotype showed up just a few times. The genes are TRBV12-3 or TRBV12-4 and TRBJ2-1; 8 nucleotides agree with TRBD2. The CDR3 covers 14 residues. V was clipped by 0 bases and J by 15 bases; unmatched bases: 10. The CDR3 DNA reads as TGTGCCAGCAGTTTAGCGAGCGGGGGCGAAAGCCTGTTCTTC. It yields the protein CASSLASGGESLFF.

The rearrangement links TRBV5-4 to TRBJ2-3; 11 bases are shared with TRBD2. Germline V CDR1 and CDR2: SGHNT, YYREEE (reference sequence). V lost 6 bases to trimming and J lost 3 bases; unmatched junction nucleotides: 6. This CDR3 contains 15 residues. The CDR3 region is CASTKRLAGTDTQYF. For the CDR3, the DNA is TGTGCCAGCACCAAAAGACTAGCGGGGACAGATACGCAGTATTTT.

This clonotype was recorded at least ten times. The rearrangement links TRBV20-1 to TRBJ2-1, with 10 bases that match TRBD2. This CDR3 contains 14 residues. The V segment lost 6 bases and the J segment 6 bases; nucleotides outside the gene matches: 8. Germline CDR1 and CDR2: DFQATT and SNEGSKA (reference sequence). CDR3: CSATQRGGSNEQFF. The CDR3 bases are TGCAGTGCCACGCAGCGGGGGGGCAGCAATGAGCAGTTCTTC.

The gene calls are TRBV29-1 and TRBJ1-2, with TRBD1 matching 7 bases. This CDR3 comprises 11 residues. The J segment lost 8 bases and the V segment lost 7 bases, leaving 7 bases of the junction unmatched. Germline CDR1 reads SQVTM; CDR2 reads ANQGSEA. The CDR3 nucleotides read TGCAGCGACTACAGGGGTCGGGGCTACACCTTC. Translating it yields CSDYRGRGYTF.

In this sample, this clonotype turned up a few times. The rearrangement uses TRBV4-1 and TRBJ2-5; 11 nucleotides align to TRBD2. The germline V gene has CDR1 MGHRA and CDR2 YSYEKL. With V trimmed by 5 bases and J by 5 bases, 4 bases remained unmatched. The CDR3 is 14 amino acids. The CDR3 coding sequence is TGCGCCAGCAGCAAACTAGCGGGAGTCGAGACCCAGTACTTC. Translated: CASSKLAGVETQYF.

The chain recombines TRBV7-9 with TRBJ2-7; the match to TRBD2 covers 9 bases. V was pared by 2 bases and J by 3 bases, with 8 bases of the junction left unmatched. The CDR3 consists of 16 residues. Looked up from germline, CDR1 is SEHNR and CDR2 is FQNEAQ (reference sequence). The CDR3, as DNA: TGTGCCAGCAGCTTAATCCCTAGCGGGGAACACTACGAGCAGTACTTC. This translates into CASSLIPSGEHYEQYF.

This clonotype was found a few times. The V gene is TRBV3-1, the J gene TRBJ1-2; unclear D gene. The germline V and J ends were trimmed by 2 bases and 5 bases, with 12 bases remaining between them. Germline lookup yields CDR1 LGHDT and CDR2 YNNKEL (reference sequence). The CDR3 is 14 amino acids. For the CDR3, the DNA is TGTGCCAGCAGCCAAAGGGAGGGCCAATATGGCTACACCTTC. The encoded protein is CASSQREGQYGYTF.

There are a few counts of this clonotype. CDR3 region: CASLWLAGTYNEQFF. In DNA form, the CDR3 reads TGTGCCAGCCTTTGGTTAGCAGGAACGTACAATGAGCAGTTCTTC. The chain carries TRBV12-3 or TRBV12-4 and TRBJ2-1; D is undetermined. V was shortened by 8 bases and J by 4 bases, with 18 bases between the two germline ends. The length of the CDR3 is 15 residues.

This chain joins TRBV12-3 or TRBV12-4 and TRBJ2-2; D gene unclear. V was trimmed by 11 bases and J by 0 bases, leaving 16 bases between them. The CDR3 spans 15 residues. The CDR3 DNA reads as TGTGCCGGCCAGCCCAGCTATGCGAACACCGGGGAGCTGTTTTTT. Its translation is CAGQPSYANTGELFF.

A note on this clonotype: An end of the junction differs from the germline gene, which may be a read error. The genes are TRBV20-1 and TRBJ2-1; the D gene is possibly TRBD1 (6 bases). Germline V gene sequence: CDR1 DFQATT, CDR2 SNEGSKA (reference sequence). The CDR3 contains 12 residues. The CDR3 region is CSARDRLDEQFF. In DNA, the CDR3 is TGCAGTGCCAGAGACAGGCTCGATGAGCAGTTCTTC.

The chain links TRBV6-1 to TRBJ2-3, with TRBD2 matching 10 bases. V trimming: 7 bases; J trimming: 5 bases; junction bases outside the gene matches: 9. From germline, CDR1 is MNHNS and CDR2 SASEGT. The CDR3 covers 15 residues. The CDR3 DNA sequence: TGTGCCAGCACCACCAGCGGGGGGGCAGGAGATACGCAGTATTTT. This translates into CASTTSGGAGDTQYF.

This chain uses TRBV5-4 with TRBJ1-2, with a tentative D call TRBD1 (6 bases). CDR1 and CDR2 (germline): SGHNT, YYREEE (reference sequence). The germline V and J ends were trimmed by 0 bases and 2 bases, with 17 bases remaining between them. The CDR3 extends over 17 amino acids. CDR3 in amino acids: CASSLVDYKTGNYGYTF. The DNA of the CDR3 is TGTGCCAGCAGCTTGGTGGATTATAAGACAGGAAACTATGGCTACACCTTC.

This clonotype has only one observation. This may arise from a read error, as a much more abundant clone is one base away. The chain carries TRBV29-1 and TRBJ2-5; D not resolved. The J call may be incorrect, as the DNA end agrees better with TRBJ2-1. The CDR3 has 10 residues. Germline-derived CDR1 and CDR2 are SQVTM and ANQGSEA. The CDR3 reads CSVGEETQFF. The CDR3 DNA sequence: TGCAGCGTTGGGGAAGAGACCCAGTTCTTC.

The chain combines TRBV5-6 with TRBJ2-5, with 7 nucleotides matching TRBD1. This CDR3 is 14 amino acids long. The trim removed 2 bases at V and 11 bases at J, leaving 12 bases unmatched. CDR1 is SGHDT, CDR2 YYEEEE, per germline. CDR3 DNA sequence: TGTGCCAGCAGCTTTGACGGACAGGCGGGCGGGCAGTACTTC. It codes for CASSFDGQAGGQYF.

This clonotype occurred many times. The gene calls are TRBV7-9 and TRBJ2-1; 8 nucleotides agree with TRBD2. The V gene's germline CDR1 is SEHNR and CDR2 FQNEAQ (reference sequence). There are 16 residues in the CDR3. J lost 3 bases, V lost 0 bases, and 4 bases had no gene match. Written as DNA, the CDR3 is TGTGCCAGCAGCTTAGCGATGGGACTAGGCTACAATGAGCAGTTCTTC. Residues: CASSLAMGLGYNEQFF.

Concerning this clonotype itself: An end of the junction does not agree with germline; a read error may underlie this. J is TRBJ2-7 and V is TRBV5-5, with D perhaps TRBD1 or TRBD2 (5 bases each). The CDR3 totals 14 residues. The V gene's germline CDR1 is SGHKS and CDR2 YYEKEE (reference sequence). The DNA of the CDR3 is TGTGTCAGCAGCTGGGGTGAGGGGAGCTACGAGCAGTACTTC. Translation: CVSSWGEGSYEQYF. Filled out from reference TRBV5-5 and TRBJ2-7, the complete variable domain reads DAGVTQSPTHLIKTRGQQVTLRCSPISGHKSVSWYQQVLGQGPQFIFQYYEKEERGRGNFPDRFSARQFPNYSSELNVNALLLGDSALYLCVSSWGEGSYEQYFGPGTRLTVT.

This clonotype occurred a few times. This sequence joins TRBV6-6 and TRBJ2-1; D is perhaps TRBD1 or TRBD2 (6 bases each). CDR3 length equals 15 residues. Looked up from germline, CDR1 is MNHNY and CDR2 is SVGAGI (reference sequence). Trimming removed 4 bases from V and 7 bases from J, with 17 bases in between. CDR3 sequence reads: CASSSHGGAPNEQFF. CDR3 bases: TGTGCCAGCAGTTCCCACGGGGGCGCCCCAAATGAGCAGTTCTTC.

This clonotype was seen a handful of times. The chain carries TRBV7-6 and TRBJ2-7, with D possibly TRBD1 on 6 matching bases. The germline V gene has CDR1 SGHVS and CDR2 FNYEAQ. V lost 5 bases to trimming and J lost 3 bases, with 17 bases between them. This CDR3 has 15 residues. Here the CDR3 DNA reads TGTGCCAGCAGCGAGGGAACAGGGAGATACTACGAGCAGTACTTC. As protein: CASSEGTGRYYEQYF.

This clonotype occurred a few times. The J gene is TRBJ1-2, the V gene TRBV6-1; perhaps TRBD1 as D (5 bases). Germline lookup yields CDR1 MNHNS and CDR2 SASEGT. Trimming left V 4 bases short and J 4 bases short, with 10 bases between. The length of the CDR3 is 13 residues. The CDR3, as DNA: TGTGCCAGCAGTGCCCAGGGTGGCTATGGCTACACCTTC. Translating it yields CASSAQGGYGYTF.

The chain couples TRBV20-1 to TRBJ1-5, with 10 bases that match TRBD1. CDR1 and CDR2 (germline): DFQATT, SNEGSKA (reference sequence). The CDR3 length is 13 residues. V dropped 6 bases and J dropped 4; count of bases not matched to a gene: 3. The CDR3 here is CSAGTGENQPQHF. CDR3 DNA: TGCAGTGCGGGGACAGGGGAAAATCAGCCCCAGCATTTT.

Here the CDR3 DNA reads TGCAGTACTGCGGGACCCACTGCGGTAGGTGAGCAGTTCTTC. It yields the protein CSTAGPTAVGEQFF. This rearrangement joins TRBV20-1 to TRBJ2-1; the D gene is possibly TRBD2 (6 bases). This CDR3 region has 14 residues. Germline V CDR1 and CDR2: DFQATT, SNEGSKA (reference sequence). Trimming pared 8 bases from V and 9 bases from J, leaving 23 bases between.

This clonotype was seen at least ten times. CDR3 amino acids: CASSQDGVGGQETQYF. CDR3 DNA: TGCGCCAGCAGCCAAGATGGGGTGGGGGGGCAAGAGACCCAGTACTTC. J is TRBJ2-5 and V is TRBV4-1, with 7 bases lining up with TRBD2. Germline CDR1 is MGHRA and CDR2 is YSYEKL. Trimming at V came to 0 bases and at J to 2 bases, leaving 6 bases not matched to a gene. The CDR3 loop spans 16 amino acids.

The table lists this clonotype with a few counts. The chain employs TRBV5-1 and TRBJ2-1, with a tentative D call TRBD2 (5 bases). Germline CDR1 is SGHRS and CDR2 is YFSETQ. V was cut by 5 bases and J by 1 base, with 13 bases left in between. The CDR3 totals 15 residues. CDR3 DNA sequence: TGCGCCAGCAGTCCCCGGGAAGTGTCCTACAATGAGCAGTTCTTC. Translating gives CASSPREVSYNEQFF.

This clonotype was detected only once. DNA of the CDR3: TGCAGTGCTAGAGGGACAGAGAACCTTAGCAATCAGCCCCAGCATTTT. It yields the protein CSARGTENLSNQPQHF. The chain links TRBV20-1 to TRBJ1-5, with D tentatively TRBD1 (6 bases). Trimming pared 1 base from V and 0 bases from J, leaving 13 bases between. Germline V gene data show CDR1 as DFQATT and CDR2 as SNEGSKA (reference sequence). This CDR3 has 16 amino acids.

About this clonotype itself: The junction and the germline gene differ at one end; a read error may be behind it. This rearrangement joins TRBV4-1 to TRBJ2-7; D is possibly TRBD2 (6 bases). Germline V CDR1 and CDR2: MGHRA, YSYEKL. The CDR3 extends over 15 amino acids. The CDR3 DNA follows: TGCGCTAGCAGCCAAGAAAGATCTAGCGTCTACGAGCAGTACTTC. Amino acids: CASSQERSSVYEQYF.

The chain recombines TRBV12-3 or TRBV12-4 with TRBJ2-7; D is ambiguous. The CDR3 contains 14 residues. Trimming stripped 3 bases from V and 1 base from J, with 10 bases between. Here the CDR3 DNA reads TGTGCCAGCAGTTTTGGGGTGGCATCCTACGAGCAGTACTTC. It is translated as CASSFGVASYEQYF.